What follows is one T cell receptor beta chain and its context. This entry is derived from a study of blood T cells in healthy people across ages. Primed by a sample-barcoded 5' primer and a J-beta primer mix, a second PCR proceeded for 7 to 11 cycles. Each CDR3 protein is one row after TCRdb ran MiXCR on the 5' RACE reads. This table holds some 700,000 distinct CDR3 sequences, about 40% found once. Trimming at V came to 4 bases and at J to 5 bases, leaving 4 bases not matched to a gene. The CDR3 runs to 12 residues. Germline CDR1 and CDR2: DFQATT and SNEGSKA (reference sequence). Sequenced sample: blood. The genes are TRBV20-1 and TRBJ2-7; TRBD2 agrees at 8 bases. This clonotype was obtained from a woman aged 55-70 years in good health. For the CDR3, the DNA is TGCAGTGCTAAGCGGGAGCACAACGAGCAGTACTTC. The encoded protein is CSAKREHNEQYF.